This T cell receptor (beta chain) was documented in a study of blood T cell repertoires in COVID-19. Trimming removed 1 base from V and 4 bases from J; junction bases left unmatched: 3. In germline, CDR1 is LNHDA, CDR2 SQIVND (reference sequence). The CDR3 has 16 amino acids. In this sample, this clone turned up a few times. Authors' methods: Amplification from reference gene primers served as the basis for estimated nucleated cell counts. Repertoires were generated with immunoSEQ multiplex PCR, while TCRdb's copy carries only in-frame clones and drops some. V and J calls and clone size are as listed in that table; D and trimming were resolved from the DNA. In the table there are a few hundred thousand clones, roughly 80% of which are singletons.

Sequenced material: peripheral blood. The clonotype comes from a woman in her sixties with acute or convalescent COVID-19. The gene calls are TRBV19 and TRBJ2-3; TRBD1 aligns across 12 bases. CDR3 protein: CASSIGGQGAADTQYF. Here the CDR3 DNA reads TGTGCCAGTAGTATAGGGGGACAGGGGGCCGCAGATACGCAGTATTTT.